Below, 15 T cell receptor beta chains from the same sample are listed, as sequenced in a study of T cell responses to AZD1222 COVID-19 vaccine. Measured with immunoSEQ multiplex PCR; TCRdb has only the in-frame clones, and not every one. The top ten clones hold less than 4% of a sample with around 100,000 clones, about nine tenths of them seen once. The specimen was peripheral blood, collected 28 days after the second dose of the MenACWY control vaccine. The receptors shown here come from an adult who received the MenACWY meningococcal vaccine as a control.

The genes are TRBV7-9 and TRBJ2-5; 12 bases align to TRBD1. The germline V gene has CDR1 SEHNR and CDR2 FQNEAQ (reference sequence). The V and J ends lost 5 bases and 1 base, in that order; junction bases with no gene match: 5. This CDR3 comprises 16 residues. CDR3 protein: CASSPGDRGLQETQYF. The CDR3 coding sequence is TGTGCCAGCAGCCCAGGGGACAGGGGGCTCCAAGAGACCCAGTACTTC.

This clone was counted a few times. The chain couples TRBV5-8 to TRBJ2-1, with 8 bases aligning to TRBD1. The V segment lost 3 bases and the J segment 2 bases; nucleotides outside the gene matches: 4. This CDR3 has 15 residues. The germline CDR1 and CDR2 sequences are SGHTS and YDEGEE. The CDR3 DNA is TGTGCCAGCAGCTCGGACAGGGTGGCCTACAATGAGCAGTTCTTC. Its translation: CASSSDRVAYNEQFF.

V and J are TRBV5-4 and TRBJ1-1; D ambiguous. CDR1 is SGHNT, CDR2 YYREEE, per germline (reference sequence). V was cut by 2 bases and J by 3 bases, with 20 bases left in between. The CDR3 has 17 residues. CDR3 nucleotide sequence: TGTGCCAGCAGCTTATTTTCCCCCCGAGGACCGGACACTGAAGCTTTCTTT. As protein: CASSLFSPRGPDTEAFF.

This chain connects TRBV7-8 to TRBJ2-5; D not certain. In germline, CDR1 is SGHVS, CDR2 FQNEAQ. This CDR3 has 16 residues. V dropped 5 bases and J dropped 5 bases, with 21 bases sitting between them. The CDR3 DNA is TGTGCCAGCAGCCTCCTCGGGTCTCGCCTGGGGGAGACCCAGTACTTC. This translates into CASSLLGSRLGETQYF. The complete variable domain, with remaining parts taken from reference TRBV7-8 and TRBJ2-5, reads GAGVSQSPRYKVAKRGQDVALRCDPISGHVSLFWYQQALGQGPEFLTYFQNEAQLDKSGLPSDRFFAERPEGSVSTLKIQRTQQEDSAVYLCASSLLGSRLGETQYFGPGTRLLVL.

The chain carries TRBV5-4 and TRBJ2-5; D is uncertain. The CDR3 is made up of 14 amino acids. V lost 2 bases and J lost 3, with 11 bases in between. Germline-derived CDR1 and CDR2 are SGHNT and YYREEE (reference sequence). The CDR3 here is CASSFQSSKETQYF. The CDR3 DNA reads as TGTGCCAGCAGCTTCCAGTCCAGTAAAGAGACCCAGTACTTC.

The chain uses TRBV5-1 and TRBJ1-2; unclear D gene. Germline CDR1 is SGHRS and CDR2 is YFSETQ. Trimming pared 0 bases from V and 8 bases from J, leaving 14 bases between. The CDR3 loop spans 14 amino acids. The CDR3 DNA sequence: TGCGCCAGCAGCTTGGGCGGCCTGGAGGGAGGCTACACCTTC. It encodes CASSLGGLEGGYTF. Variable domain in full (rest from reference TRBV5-1 and TRBJ1-2): KAGVTQTPRYLIKTRGQQVTLSCSPISGHRSVSWYQQTPGQGLQFLFEYFSETQRNKGNFPGRFSGRQFSNSRSEMNVSTLELGDSALYLCASSLGGLEGGYTFGSGTRLTVV.

The chain carries TRBV5-6 and TRBJ2-1, with D perhaps TRBD2 (7 bases). The CDR3 runs 17 residues. Per the germline V gene, CDR1 is SGHDT and CDR2 is YYEEEE. V was clipped by 3 bases and J by 0 bases, with 16 bases between them. The CDR3 nucleotides are TGTGCCAGCAGCTGGCTCACGGGGGGCCTCTCCTACAATGAGCAGTTCTTC. Protein: CASSWLTGGLSYNEQFF.

V gene TRBV3-1 (or the pseudogene TRBV3-2) combines with J gene TRBJ1-2; 11 bases fit TRBD1. Losses at the gene ends were 1 base for V and 0 bases for J; bases not matched to a gene: 4. The CDR3 is 17 amino acids. Germline lookup yields CDR1 LGHDT and CDR2 YNNKEL (reference sequence). CDR3 sequence: CASSQGTGGAANYGYTF. CDR3 bases: TGTGCCAGCAGCCAAGGGACAGGGGGCGCAGCTAACTATGGCTACACCTTC.

The gene calls are TRBV3-1 (or the pseudogene TRBV3-2) and TRBJ2-1; D remains unclear. The CDR3 covers 12 residues. V gave up 3 bases and J gave up 9 bases, with 9 bases separating them. CDR1 is LGHDT, CDR2 YNNKEL, per germline (reference sequence). CDR3 nucleotide sequence: TGTGCCAGCAGCCATGACGCCAGTGAGCAGTTCTTC. Translation: CASSHDASEQFF.

This sequence joins TRBV10-3 and TRBJ2-3; TRBD1 might be the D (5 bases). Germline lookup yields CDR1 ENHRY and CDR2 SYGVKD. The CDR3 has 16 amino acids. V was clipped by 3 bases and J by 2 bases, with 15 bases between them. The CDR3 DNA sequence: TGTGCCATCAGTGACCCCGGCCAGGGTTTCACAGATACGCAGTATTTT. It specifies CAISDPGQGFTDTQYF.

This clone was counted between two and nine times. The chain employs TRBV14 and TRBJ2-2, with D tentatively TRBD1 (6 bases). The germline gives CDR1 SGHDN, CDR2 FVKESK. This CDR3 spans 15 amino acids. V gave up 4 bases and J gave up 6 bases, with 15 bases separating them. CDR3 DNA sequence: TGTGCCAGCAGCCTACAAGTGGGGGCGCCCGGGGAGCTGTTTTTT. It is translated as CASSLQVGAPGELFF. The whole variable domain, filled in from reference TRBV14 and TRBJ2-2, reads EAGVTQFPSHSVIEKGQTVTLRCDPISGHDNLYWYRRVMGKEIKFLLHFVKESKQDESGMPNNRFLAERTGGTYSTLKVQPAELEDSGVYFCASSLQVGAPGELFFGEGSRLTVL.

The chain has TRBV21-1 and TRBJ1-2. TRBV21-1 is deemed a pseudogene. The CDR3 runs to 15 residues. The CDR3 protein is CASSIRPGANYGYTF. In nucleotides, the CDR3 is TGTGCCAGCAGCATCAGACCCGGGGCTAACTATGGCTACACCTTC.

The CDR3 protein is CATSDYTGGTGELFF. The CDR3, as DNA: TGTGCCACCAGTGACTACACAGGGGGCACCGGGGAGCTGTTTTTT. This sequence joins TRBV24-1 and TRBJ2-2; 8 bases fit TRBD1. This CDR3 spans 15 amino acids. In germline, CDR1 is KGHDR, CDR2 SFDVKD. J gave up 4 bases and V 4 bases, and 4 bases lay outside the gene matches.

V gene TRBV7-6 combines with J gene TRBJ2-1; possibly TRBD1 or TRBD2 for D (6 bases each). From germline, CDR1 is SGHVS and CDR2 FNYEAQ. The CDR3 runs 17 residues. Trimming cost V 5 bases and J 0 bases, with 17 bases left between them. The CDR3 here is CASSTGTGASSYNEQFF. The CDR3, as DNA: TGTGCCAGCAGCACGGGAACGGGGGCAAGCTCCTACAATGAGCAGTTCTTC.

The genes are TRBV7-3 and TRBJ2-1; D assignment may be TRBD1 or TRBD2 (5 bases each). CDR1 is SGHTA, CDR2 FQGTGA, per germline. V lost 1 base and J lost 4, with 14 bases in between. The CDR3 extends over 16 amino acids. CDR3 protein: CASSLKGSGQYNEQFF. As DNA, the CDR3 is TGTGCCAGCAGCTTAAAGGGGAGCGGACAATACAATGAGCAGTTCTTC.